A selection of T cell receptor beta chains follows, all from one sample in a study of control samples from healthy donors and cancer patients. Assay used: immunoSEQ multiplex PCR; TCRdb lists only in-frame clones, some missing. The table lists over 80,000 clones, around 80% of them singletons. Source material: blood. The receptors derive from a man between 60 and 70 years old in good health. Each CDR3 is given with its conserved first and last residue. A D gene is named only where the DNA matches it firmly.

cdr3_aa d_call v_call
CASSYPKAGTSGTSTDTQYF TRBD2 TRBV6-2/TRBV6-3
CASSLEGTGSWRDTQYF TRBD1 TRBV7-2
CATQNVREAFF - TRBV28
CASSVGGLAGPSSYNEQFF TRBD2 TRBV9
CASSLRPGYQETQYF - TRBV5-1
CATSRDLSANTGELFF - TRBV15
CASSPFDRLFSRGYYGYTF - TRBV5-4
CASSRDGQETQYF - TRBV7-7
CASSPGGLPPQHF - TRBV28
CASSFPIPHPDRGREQYF TRBD1 TRBV27
CASSLQGRNTGELFF TRBD1 TRBV27
CASSVGAAPSGNTIYF - TRBV9
CASSQAGSSQETQYF TRBD2 TRBV5-1
CASSTGTGTQPQHF TRBD1 TRBV6-5
CASSLGGTANEKLFF - TRBV7-8
CASSRGGSGSSYNEQFF TRBD2 TRBV9